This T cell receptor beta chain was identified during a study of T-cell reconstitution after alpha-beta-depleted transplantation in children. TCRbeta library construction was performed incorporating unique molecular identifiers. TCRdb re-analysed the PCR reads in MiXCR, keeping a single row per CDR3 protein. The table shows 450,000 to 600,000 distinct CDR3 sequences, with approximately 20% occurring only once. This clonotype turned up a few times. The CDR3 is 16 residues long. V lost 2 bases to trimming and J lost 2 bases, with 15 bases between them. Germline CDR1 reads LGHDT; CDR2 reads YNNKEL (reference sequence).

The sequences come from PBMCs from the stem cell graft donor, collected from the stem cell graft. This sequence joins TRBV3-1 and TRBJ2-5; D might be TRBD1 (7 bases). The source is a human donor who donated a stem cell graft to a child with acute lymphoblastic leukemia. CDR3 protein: CASSQQGGTYQETQYF. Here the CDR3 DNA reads TGTGCCAGCAGCCAACAGGGGGGTACCTATCAAGAGACCCAGTACTTC.